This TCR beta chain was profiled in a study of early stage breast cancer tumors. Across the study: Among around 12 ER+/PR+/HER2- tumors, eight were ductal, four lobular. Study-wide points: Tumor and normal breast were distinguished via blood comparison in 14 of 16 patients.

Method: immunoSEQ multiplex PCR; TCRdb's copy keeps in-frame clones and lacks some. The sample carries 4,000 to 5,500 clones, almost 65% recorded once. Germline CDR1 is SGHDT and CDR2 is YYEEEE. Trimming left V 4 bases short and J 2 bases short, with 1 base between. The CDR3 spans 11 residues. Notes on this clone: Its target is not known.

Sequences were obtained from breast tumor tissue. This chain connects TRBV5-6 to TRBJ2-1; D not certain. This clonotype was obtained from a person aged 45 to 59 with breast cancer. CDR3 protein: CASSTYNEQFF. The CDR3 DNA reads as TGTGCCAGCAGCACCTACAATGAGCAGTTCTTC. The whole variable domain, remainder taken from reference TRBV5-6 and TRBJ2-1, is DAGVTQSPTHLIKTRGQQVTLRCSPKSGHDTVSWYQQALGQGPQFIFQYYEEEERQRGNFPDRFSGHQFPNYSSELNVNALLLGDSALYLCASSTYNEQFFGPGTRLTVL.